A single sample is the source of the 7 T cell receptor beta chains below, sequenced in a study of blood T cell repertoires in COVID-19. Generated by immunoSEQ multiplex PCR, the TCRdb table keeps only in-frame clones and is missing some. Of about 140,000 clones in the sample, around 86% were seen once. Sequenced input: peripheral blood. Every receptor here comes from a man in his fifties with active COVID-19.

The CDR3: CASSLDGQSYEQYF. The CDR3 DNA is TGTGCCAGCAGCTTAGACGGACAGTCCTACGAGCAGTACTTC. The J gene is TRBJ2-7, the V gene TRBV11-3, with TRBD1 as a possible D gene (6 bases). The germline V gene encodes CDR1 SGHNT and CDR2 YENEEA. The CDR3 sequence is 14 residues long. V was cut by 0 bases and J by 1 base, with 7 bases left in between.

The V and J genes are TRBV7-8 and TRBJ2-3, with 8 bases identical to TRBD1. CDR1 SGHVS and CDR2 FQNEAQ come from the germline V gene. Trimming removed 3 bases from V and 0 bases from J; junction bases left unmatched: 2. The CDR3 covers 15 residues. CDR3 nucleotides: TGTGCCAGCAGCTTTCGACAGGGGAGCACAGATACGCAGTATTTT. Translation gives CASSFRQGSTDTQYF. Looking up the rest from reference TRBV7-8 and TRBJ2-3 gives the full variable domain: GAGVSQSPRYKVAKRGQDVALRCDPISGHVSLFWYQQALGQGPEFLTYFQNEAQLDKSGLPSDRFFAERPEGSVSTLKIQRTQQEDSAVYLCASSFRQGSTDTQYFGPGTRLTVL.

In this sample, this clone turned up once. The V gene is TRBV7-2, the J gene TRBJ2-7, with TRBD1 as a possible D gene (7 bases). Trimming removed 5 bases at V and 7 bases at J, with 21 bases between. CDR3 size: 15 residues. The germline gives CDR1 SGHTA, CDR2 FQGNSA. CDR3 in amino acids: CASSNAKAGGHEQYF. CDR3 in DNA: TGTGCCAGCAGCAATGCTAAAGCAGGGGGGCATGAGCAGTACTTC.

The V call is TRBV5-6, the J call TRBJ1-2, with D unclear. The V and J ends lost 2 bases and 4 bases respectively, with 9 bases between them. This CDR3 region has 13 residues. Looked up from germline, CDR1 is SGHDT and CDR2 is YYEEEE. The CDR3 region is CASSFSPFYGYTF. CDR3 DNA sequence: TGTGCCAGCAGCTTTAGTCCGTTCTATGGCTACACCTTC.

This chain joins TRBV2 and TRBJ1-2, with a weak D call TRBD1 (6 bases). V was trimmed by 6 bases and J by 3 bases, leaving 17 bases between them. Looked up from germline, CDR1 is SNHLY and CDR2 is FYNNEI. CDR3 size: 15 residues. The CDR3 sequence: CASSQTGLPHYGYTF. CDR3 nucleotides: TGTGCCAGCAGCCAAACAGGGCTCCCACACTATGGCTACACCTTC.

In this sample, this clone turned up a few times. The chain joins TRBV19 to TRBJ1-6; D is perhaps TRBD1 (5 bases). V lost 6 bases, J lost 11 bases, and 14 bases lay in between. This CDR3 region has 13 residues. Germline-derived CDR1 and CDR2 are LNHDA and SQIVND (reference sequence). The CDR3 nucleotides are TGTGCCAGTAGAGGGCCCCGGGGGACACCCCTCCACTTT. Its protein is CASRGPRGTPLHF. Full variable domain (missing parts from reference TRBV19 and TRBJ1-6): DGGITQSPKYLFRKEGQNVTLSCEQNLNHDAMYWYRQDPGQGLRLIYYSQIVNDFQKGDIAEGYSVSREKKESFPLTVTSAQKNPTAFYLCASRGPRGTPLHFGNGTRLTVT.

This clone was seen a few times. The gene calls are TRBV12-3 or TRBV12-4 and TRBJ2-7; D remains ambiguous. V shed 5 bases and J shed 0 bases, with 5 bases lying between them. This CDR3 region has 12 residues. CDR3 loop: CASSRSSYEQYF. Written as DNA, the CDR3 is TGTGCCAGCAGTCGGAGCTCCTACGAGCAGTACTTC.